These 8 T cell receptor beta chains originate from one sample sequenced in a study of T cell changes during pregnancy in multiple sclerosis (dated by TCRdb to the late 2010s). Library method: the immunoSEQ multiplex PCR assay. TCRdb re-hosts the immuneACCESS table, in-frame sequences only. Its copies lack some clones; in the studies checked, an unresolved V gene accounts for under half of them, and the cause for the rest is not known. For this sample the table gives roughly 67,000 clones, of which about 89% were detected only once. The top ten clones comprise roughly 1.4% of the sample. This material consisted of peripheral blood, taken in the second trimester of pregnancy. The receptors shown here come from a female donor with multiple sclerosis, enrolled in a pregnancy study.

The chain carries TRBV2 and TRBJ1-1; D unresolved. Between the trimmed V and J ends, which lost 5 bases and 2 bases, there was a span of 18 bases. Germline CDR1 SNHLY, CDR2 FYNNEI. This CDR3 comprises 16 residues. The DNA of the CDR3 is TGTGCCAGCAGTCCACAAATAGAGGTCTCAAACACTGAAGCTTTCTTT. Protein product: CASSPQIEVSNTEAFF.

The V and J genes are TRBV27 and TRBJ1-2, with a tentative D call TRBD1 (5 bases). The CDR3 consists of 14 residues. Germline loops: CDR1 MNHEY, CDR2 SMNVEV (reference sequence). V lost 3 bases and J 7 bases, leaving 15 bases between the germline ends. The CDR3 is CASSFLDTDGGYTF. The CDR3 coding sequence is TGTGCCAGCAGTTTCCTGGACACCGACGGTGGCTACACCTTC.

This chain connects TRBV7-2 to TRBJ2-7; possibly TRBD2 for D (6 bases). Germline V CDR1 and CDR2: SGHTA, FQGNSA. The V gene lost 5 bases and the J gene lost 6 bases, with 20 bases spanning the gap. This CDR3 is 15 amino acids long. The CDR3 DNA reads TGTGCCAGCAGCAGTTCGGGGCGGGGAAACTCCGAGCAGTACTTC. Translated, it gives CASSSSGRGNSEQYF.

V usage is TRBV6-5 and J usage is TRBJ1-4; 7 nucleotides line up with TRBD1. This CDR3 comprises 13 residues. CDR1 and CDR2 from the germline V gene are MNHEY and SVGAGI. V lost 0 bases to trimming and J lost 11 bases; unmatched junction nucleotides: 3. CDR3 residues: CASSYSTRGKLFF. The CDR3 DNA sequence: TGTGCCAGCAGTTACTCGACCAGGGGGAAACTGTTTTTT.

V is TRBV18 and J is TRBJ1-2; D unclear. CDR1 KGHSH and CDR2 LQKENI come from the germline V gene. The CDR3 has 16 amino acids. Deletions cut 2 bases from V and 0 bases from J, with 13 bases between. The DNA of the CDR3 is TGTGCCAGCTCACCAAACAGCCCAATTACTAACTATGGCTACACCTTC. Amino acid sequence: CASSPNSPITNYGYTF.

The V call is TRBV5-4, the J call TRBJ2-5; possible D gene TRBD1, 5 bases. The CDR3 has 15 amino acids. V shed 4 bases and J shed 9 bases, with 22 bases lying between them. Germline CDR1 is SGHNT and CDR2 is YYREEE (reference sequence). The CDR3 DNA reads TGTGCCAGCAGCCCGGAAGACACAACCCTAGGGGCCCAGTACTTC. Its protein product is CASSPEDTTLGAQYF.

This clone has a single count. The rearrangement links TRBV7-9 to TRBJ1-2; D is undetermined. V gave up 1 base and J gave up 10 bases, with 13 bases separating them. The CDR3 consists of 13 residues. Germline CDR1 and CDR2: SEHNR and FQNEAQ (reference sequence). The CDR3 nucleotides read TGTGCCAGCAGCTTAGGGGAGCGAGCCTCCTACACCTTC. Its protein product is CASSLGERASYTF. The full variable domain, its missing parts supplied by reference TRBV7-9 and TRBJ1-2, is DTGVSQNPRHKITKRGQNVTFRCDPISEHNRLYWYRQTLGQGPEFLTYFQNEAQLEKSRLLSDRFSAERPKGSFSTLEIQRTEQGDSAMYLCASSLGERASYTFGSGTRLTVV.

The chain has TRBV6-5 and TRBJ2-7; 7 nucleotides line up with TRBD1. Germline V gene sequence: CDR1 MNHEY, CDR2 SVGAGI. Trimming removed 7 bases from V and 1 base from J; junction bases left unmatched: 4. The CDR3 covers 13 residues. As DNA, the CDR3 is TGTGCCAGCACCGCACAGGGGTCCTACGAGCAGTACTTC. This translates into CASTAQGSYEQYF.